Following are 8 T cell receptor beta chains from one sample sequenced in a study of shared clonotypes between healthy human individuals. Using immunoSEQ multiplex PCR, the repertoire was profiled, and TCRdb retains in-frame clones only, with some absent. The table lists roughly 2,000,000 clones, just under 95% of them singletons, with approximately 1% in the top ten. CD8 cells regarded as naive lacked CD45RO, were positively chosen for CCR7, and omitted terminally differentiated effector memory CD45RA+ cells. The sequenced sample consisted of naive CD8+ T cells sorted from blood. Receptors were obtained from a man younger than 35 in good health.

CDR3 in amino acids: CASRENQYNSPLHF. CDR3 nucleotide sequence: TGTGCCAGCAGGGAGAACCAATATAATTCACCCCTCCACTTT. The genes are TRBV6-5 and TRBJ1-6; D gene unclear. Germline values: CDR1 MNHEY, CDR2 SVGAGI. V shed 6 bases and J shed 4 bases, with 10 bases lying between them. The CDR3 covers 14 residues.

The CDR3 DNA sequence: TGCGCCAGCAGCCAGGCTGCGGGGGGGCCCACTGAAGCTTTCTTT. The encoded protein is CASSQAAGGPTEAFF. The chain is built from TRBV4-3 and TRBJ1-1; a possible D gene is TRBD1 (6 bases). Trimming took off 3 bases at V and 4 bases at J, with 15 bases between the two ends. Germline CDR1 reads LGHNA; CDR2 reads YSLEER. This CDR3 spans 15 amino acids.

The V gene is TRBV28, the J gene TRBJ1-1; 10 bases are a match to TRBD1. This CDR3 contains 19 residues. Germline V lookup: CDR1 MDHEN, CDR2 SYDVKM. V lost 5 bases, J lost 0 bases, and 15 bases stayed unmatched. The CDR3: CASSTDPTGGAYMNTEAFF. Written as DNA, the CDR3 is TGTGCCAGCAGTACAGACCCGACAGGGGGCGCCTACATGAACACTGAAGCTTTCTTT.

In regard to this clone: This CDR3 is also generated by other DNA sequences in the sample. V is TRBV4-1 and J is TRBJ2-7; possible D gene TRBD1, 6 bases. V was shortened by 3 bases and J by 1 base, with 13 bases between the two germline ends. In germline, CDR1 is MGHRA, CDR2 YSYEKL. The CDR3 covers 15 residues. The CDR3 here is CASSQVVQGSYEQYF. DNA of the CDR3: TGCGCCAGCAGCCAGGTAGTACAGGGATCCTACGAGCAGTACTTC.

In its sample, this clone was seen once. The rearrangement links TRBV27 to TRBJ1-2; no reliable D call. The CDR3 covers 13 residues. The germline V and J ends were trimmed by 6 bases and 2 bases, with 10 bases remaining between them. The V gene's germline CDR1 is MNHEY and CDR2 SMNVEV (reference sequence). CDR3 sequence reads: CASSPIRNYGYTF. In DNA, the CDR3 is TGTGCCAGCAGCCCGATAAGAAACTATGGCTACACCTTC.

Concerning this clone: The same CDR3 can be traced to other DNA sequences in this sample. This chain links TRBV5-4 with TRBJ1-1, with no clear D. V dropped 4 bases and J dropped 5 bases, with 6 bases sitting between them. This CDR3 is built from 11 residues. The germline V gene encodes CDR1 SGHNT and CDR2 YYREEE (reference sequence). The chain's CDR3 is CASSVGTEAFF. CDR3 DNA sequence: TGTGCCAGCAGCGTGGGGACTGAAGCTTTCTTT.

This clone was seen only once. The chain is built from TRBV5-1 and TRBJ2-1; 8 bases agree with TRBD2. The CDR3 covers 16 residues. Trimming at V came to 0 bases and at J to 4 bases, leaving 6 bases not matched to a gene. CDR1 and CDR2 from the germline V gene are SGHRS and YFSETQ. CDR3 loop: CASSLVLRGAYNEQFF. CDR3 coding DNA: TGCGCCAGCAGCTTGGTCTTGCGGGGGGCTTACAATGAGCAGTTCTTC.

As concerns this clone: The same CDR3 also results from other DNA sequences found in this sample. This chain joins TRBV30 and TRBJ1-1; D uncertain. Trimming took off 0 bases at V and 4 bases at J, with 9 bases between the two ends. Per germline, CDR1 GTSNPN and CDR2 SVGIG (reference sequence). This CDR3 is built from 13 residues. The CDR3 DNA reads as TGTGCCTGGAGTGTAGGGCCGGGCACTGAAGCTTTCTTT. Translation gives CAWSVGPGTEAFF. Using reference TRBV30 and TRBJ1-1 for the parts outside the CDR3, the full variable domain is SQTIHQWPATLVQPVGSPLSLECTVEGTSNPNLYWYRQAAGRGLQLLFYSVGIGQISSEVPQNLSASRPQDRQFILSSKKLLLSDSGFYLCAWSVGPGTEAFFGQGTRLTVV.